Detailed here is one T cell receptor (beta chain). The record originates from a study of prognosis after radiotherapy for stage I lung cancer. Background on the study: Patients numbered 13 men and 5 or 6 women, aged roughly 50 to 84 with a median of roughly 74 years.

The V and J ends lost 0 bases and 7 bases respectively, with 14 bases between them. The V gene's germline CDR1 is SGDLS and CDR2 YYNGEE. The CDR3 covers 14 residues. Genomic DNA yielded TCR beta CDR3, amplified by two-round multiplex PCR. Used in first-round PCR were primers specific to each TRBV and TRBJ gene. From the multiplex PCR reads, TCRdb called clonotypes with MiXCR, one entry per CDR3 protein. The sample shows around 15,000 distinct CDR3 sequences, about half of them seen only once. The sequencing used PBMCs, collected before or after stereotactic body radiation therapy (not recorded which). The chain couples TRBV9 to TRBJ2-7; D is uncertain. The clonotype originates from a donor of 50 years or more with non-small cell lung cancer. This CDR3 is CASSVAGGWWEQYF. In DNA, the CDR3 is TGTGCCAGCAGCGTAGCTGGCGGTTGGTGGGAGCAGTACTTC.